The next 27 T cell receptor beta chains were all read from a single sample in a study of T cell responses to AZD1222 COVID-19 vaccine. The table came from immunoSEQ multiplex PCR; TCRdb's copy has only in-frame clones and leaves some out. The data contain 80,000 to 90,000 clones, roughly nine tenths of them singletons. This sample comprised peripheral blood, obtained 28 days after the second AZD1222 dose. These receptors all come from an adult who received the AZD1222 COVID-19 vaccine.

The V call is TRBV6-1, the J call TRBJ2-7; D may be TRBD2 (6 bases). Germline-derived CDR1 and CDR2 are MNHNS and SASEGT. Trimming cost V 2 bases and J 4 bases, with 15 bases left between them. The CDR3 has 15 amino acids. CDR3 in DNA: TGTGCCAGCAGTGAAATGCGAGGAGGGTGGTACGAGCAGTACTTC. Its protein is CASSEMRGGWYEQYF.

This clone was detected only once. The chain is built from TRBV6-5 and TRBJ2-1; D is uncertain. V lost 6 bases and J 0 bases, leaving 12 bases between the germline ends. The CDR3 has 15 residues. CDR1 is MNHEY and CDR2 is SVGAGI in the germline V gene. The CDR3 protein is CASSPPRVSYNEQFF. In DNA, the CDR3 is TGTGCCAGCAGCCCCCCCCGGGTCTCCTACAATGAGCAGTTCTTC.

The chain uses TRBV29-1 and TRBJ2-7; the match to TRBD1 covers 10 bases. The CDR3 consists of 17 residues. The junction had 19 bases not matched to a gene; V was cut back by 6 bases and J by 5 bases. Looked up from germline, CDR1 is SQVTM and CDR2 is ANQGSEA. The CDR3 protein is CSVAPGQGTLGYDEQYF. DNA for the CDR3: TGCAGCGTGGCACCGGGACAGGGGACCCTCGGGTACGACGAGCAGTACTTC.

This chain links TRBV28 with TRBJ1-3, with D possibly TRBD1 on 5 matching bases. Germline V CDR1 and CDR2: MDHEN, SYDVKM. Trimming shortened V by 7 bases and J by 3 bases, and 7 bases separated the two germline ends. The length of the CDR3 is 12 residues. The CDR3: CASTRGGNTIYF. Written as DNA, the CDR3 is TGTGCCAGCACTAGGGGTGGAAACACCATATATTTT.

This clone was seen only once. The CDR3 spells CASSQASRSGNTIYF. The CDR3 DNA reads as TGTGCCAGCAGCCAAGCATCCAGATCTGGAAACACCATATATTTT. The genes are TRBV4-2 and TRBJ1-3; the D is unclear. V shed 1 base and J shed 1 base, with 8 bases lying between them. Germline loops: CDR1 LGHNA, CDR2 YNFKEQ. There are 15 residues in the CDR3.

This clone was counted a single time. This chain links TRBV6-5 with TRBJ2-7, with D uncertain. This CDR3 region has 15 residues. Trimming pared 6 bases from V and 3 bases from J, leaving 18 bases between. The germline V gene encodes CDR1 MNHEY and CDR2 SVGAGI. This CDR3 is CASRDLGRFDYEQYF. CDR3 coding DNA: TGTGCCAGCAGGGACCTGGGCAGGTTTGACTACGAGCAGTACTTC.

The genes are TRBV3-1 (or the pseudogene TRBV3-2) and TRBJ1-3, with D uncertain. The length of the CDR3 is 14 residues. The V end was cut by 4 bases, the J end by 3 bases, with 10 bases between. CDR1 is LGHDT and CDR2 is YNNKEL in the germline V gene (reference sequence). The CDR3 protein is CASSLRARGNTIYF. DNA of the CDR3: TGTGCCAGCAGCCTTCGAGCACGTGGAAACACCATATATTTT.

A few counts support this clone. V usage is TRBV4-2 and J usage is TRBJ2-1, with 11 bases that match TRBD2. Germline V lookup: CDR1 LGHNA, CDR2 YNFKEQ. V shed 1 base and J 9 bases; nucleotides not matched to a gene: 5. This CDR3 contains 15 residues. CDR3 sequence (DNA): TGTGCCAGCAGCCAAGTTAGCGGGGGGGTCGGTGAGCAGTTCTTC. Protein: CASSQVSGGVGEQFF.

A few counts support this clone. The chain couples TRBV7-2 to TRBJ1-6; 8 nucleotides agree with TRBD1. Trimming at V came to 4 bases and at J to 7 bases, leaving 6 bases not matched to a gene. The CDR3 length is 15 residues. Germline assignment: CDR1 SGHTA and CDR2 FQGNSA. The CDR3 DNA sequence: TGTGCCAGCAGCTCACAGGGGGGACGCAATTCACCCCTCCACTTT. Translation: CASSSQGGRNSPLHF.

In its sample, this clone was seen once. The genes are TRBV19 and TRBJ1-2; the match to TRBD1 covers 7 bases. The CDR3 contains 14 residues. In germline, CDR1 is LNHDA, CDR2 SQIVND (reference sequence). V gave up 6 bases and J gave up 4 bases; unmatched junction bases: 8. CDR3 sequence: CASSSDRMGYGYTF. The CDR3 DNA reads TGTGCCAGTAGCTCGGACAGGATGGGCTATGGCTACACCTTC. The full variable domain, its missing parts supplied by reference TRBV19 and TRBJ1-2, is DGGITQSPKYLFRKEGQNVTLSCEQNLNHDAMYWYRQDPGQGLRLIYYSQIVNDFQKGDIAEGYSVSREKKESFPLTVTSAQKNPTAFYLCASSSDRMGYGYTFGSGTRLTVV.

This clone showed up just once. The rearrangement links TRBV10-2 to TRBJ1-1; D unresolved. Germline V gene data show CDR1 as WSHSY and CDR2 as SAAADI. The CDR3 contains 13 residues. The ends were cut back, 3 bases at V and 1 base at J, with 6 bases in the middle. The DNA for the CDR3 is TGCGCCAGCAGTGATACGGGGAACACTGAAGCTTTCTTT. Translation gives CASSDTGNTEAFF.

The gene calls are TRBV27 and TRBJ1-2; the D is unclear. V was shortened by 3 bases and J by 2 bases, with 10 bases between the two germline ends. CDR1 is MNHEY, CDR2 SMNVEV, per germline (reference sequence). The CDR3 covers 14 residues. The CDR3 DNA reads TGTGCCAGCAGTTTTTGGGGAGGGAACTATGGCTACACCTTC. As protein: CASSFWGGNYGYTF.

This clone was recorded a few times. The chain has TRBV12-5 and TRBJ2-1; 7 bases line up with TRBD1. The CDR3 contains 13 residues. Germline CDR1 LGHNT, CDR2 FRNRAP. J lost 5 bases, V lost 5 bases, and 3 bases had no gene match. The CDR3 DNA is TGTGCTAGTGGTCTCGGGACAGACAATGAGCAGTTCTTC. It yields the protein CASGLGTDNEQFF.

The chain has TRBV5-8 and TRBJ1-2; 7 positions agree with TRBD1. Trimming removed 7 bases from V and 0 bases from J; junction bases left unmatched: 15. The germline gives CDR1 SGHTS, CDR2 YDEGEE. This CDR3 contains 17 residues. CDR3 sequence: CASGRPGQLRSNYGYTF. In DNA, the CDR3 is TGTGCCAGCGGCCGCCCGGGACAGCTACGATCTAACTATGGCTACACCTTC.

The V call is TRBV5-1, the J call TRBJ1-1, with D maybe TRBD1 (6 bases). This CDR3 is 15 amino acids long. The V end lost 4 bases, the J end lost 5 bases, and 18 bases lay between the germline ends. CDR1 and CDR2 from the germline V gene are SGHRS and YFSETQ. The CDR3 spells CASSPHTGPRTEAFF. The CDR3 DNA sequence: TGCGCCAGCAGCCCACATACAGGGCCAAGAACTGAAGCTTTCTTT.

This clone occurred a few times. The rearrangement links TRBV5-6 to TRBJ1-6, with D maybe TRBD1 (6 bases). V was pared by 5 bases and J by 10 bases, with 16 bases between. Germline lookup yields CDR1 SGHDT and CDR2 YYEEEE. This CDR3 comprises 14 residues. This CDR3 is CASRPQGLDSPLHF. For the CDR3, the DNA is TGTGCCAGCAGACCTCAGGGGCTGGACTCACCCCTCCACTTT.

The chain joins TRBV9 to TRBJ2-3; possible D gene TRBD1, 5 bases. Germline CDR1 SGDLS, CDR2 YYNGEE. The CDR3 length is 14 residues. Trimming shortened V by 0 bases and J by 3 bases, and 8 bases separated the two germline ends. CDR3 nucleotides: TGTGCCAGCAGCGTAGGCGGACAAACAGATACGCAGTATTTT. Protein: CASSVGGQTDTQYF.

The chain combines TRBV9 with TRBJ2-5; no clear D. Germline V gene sequence: CDR1 SGDLS, CDR2 YYNGEE. The CDR3 length is 11 residues. The ends were cut back, 2 bases at V and 4 bases at J, with 3 bases in the middle. The CDR3 nucleotides are TGTGCCAGCAGCGTTGCAGAGACCCAGTACTTC. The encoded protein is CASSVAETQYF.

This chain connects TRBV10-1 to TRBJ2-3; 9 bases align to TRBD1. Germline V gives CDR1 WNHNN, CDR2 SYGVQD (reference sequence). The J segment lost 3 bases and the V segment lost 6 bases, leaving 4 bases of the junction unmatched. The CDR3 is 14 amino acids. The CDR3 region has the DNA TGCGCCAGCAGGCCCGGGACAGGGACAGATACGCAGTATTTT. This translates into CASRPGTGTDTQYF.

V gene TRBV5-4 combines with J gene TRBJ2-6; 10 nucleotides align to TRBD1. The V and J ends lost 7 bases and 2 bases, in that order; junction bases with no gene match: 12. Germline-derived CDR1 and CDR2 are SGHNT and YYREEE (reference sequence). The CDR3 covers 18 residues. The DNA of the CDR3 is TGTGCCAGCGGGGACTGGACAGGGGGAATCGCTGGGGCCAACGTCCTGACTTTC. Its protein is CASGDWTGGIAGANVLTF.

This sequence joins TRBV5-1 and TRBJ2-1, with D possibly matching TRBD1 (6 bases). The CDR3 totals 14 residues. In germline, CDR1 is SGHRS, CDR2 YFSETQ. V was cut by 4 bases and J by 7 bases, with 15 bases left in between. CDR3 sequence (DNA): TGCGCCAGCAGCCACCTCGTGGGGGCTAATGAGCAGTTCTTC. It encodes CASSHLVGANEQFF.

This chain joins TRBV6-2 or TRBV6-3 and TRBJ2-4; 7 bases are a match to TRBD1. Germline V gives CDR1 MNHEY, CDR2 SVGEGT. V trimming: 2 bases; J trimming: 6 bases; junction bases outside the gene matches: 4. The CDR3 extends over 14 amino acids. The CDR3 sequence is CASSYDRVLNIQYF. CDR3 nucleotide sequence: TGTGCCAGCAGTTACGACAGGGTCCTAAACATTCAGTACTTC.

This chain links TRBV6-5 with TRBJ1-4; 8 nucleotides agree with TRBD1. This CDR3 comprises 14 residues. From germline, CDR1 is MNHEY and CDR2 SVGAGI. V lost 4 bases to trimming and J lost 8 bases; unmatched junction nucleotides: 6. The CDR3 reads CASSSRTGPEKLFF. CDR3 in DNA: TGTGCCAGCAGTTCCCGGACAGGGCCCGAAAAACTGTTTTTT.

A single count supports this clone. The chain links TRBV15 to TRBJ2-3; TRBD2 matches at 13 bases. The CDR3 loop spans 16 amino acids. The V gene end was trimmed by 2 bases and the J gene end by 1 base; junction bases not matched to a gene: 0. Germline V gene sequence: CDR1 LNHNV, CDR2 YYDKDF (reference sequence). The DNA of the CDR3 is TGTGCCACCAGCAGAACTAGCGGGGGGGGCACAGATACGCAGTATTTT. Its protein is CATSRTSGGGTDTQYF.

The rearrangement joins TRBV19 to TRBJ1-1, with D unresolved. The CDR3 is made up of 15 amino acids. Germline CDR1 reads LNHDA; CDR2 reads SQIVND (reference sequence). V lost 5 bases and J 6 bases, leaving 19 bases between the germline ends. CDR3 in amino acids: CASSEVREVRAEAFF. The CDR3 DNA reads TGTGCCAGTAGTGAGGTGAGGGAGGTTCGCGCTGAAGCTTTCTTT.

Notes on this clone: The germline gene is not matched at one end of the junction; a read error may be the cause. The chain links TRBV5-1 to TRBJ2-1, with TRBD2 matching 10 bases. The CDR3 spans 18 residues. Germline-derived CDR1 and CDR2 are SGHRS and YFSETQ. The CDR3 DNA is TGCGCCAGCAGCCCGGACAGAGGAACTAGCGGGGTAAACAATGAGCTGTTCTTC. Protein sequence: CASSPDRGTSGVNNELFF. Full variable domain (missing parts from reference TRBV5-1 and TRBJ2-1): KAGVTQTPRYLIKTRGQQVTLSCSPISGHRSVSWYQQTPGQGLQFLFEYFSETQRNKGNFPGRFSGRQFSNSRSEMNVSTLELGDSALYLCASSPDRGTSGVNNELFFGPGTRLTVL.

This clone was found a few times. The chain combines TRBV7-5 with TRBJ2-7; the table's D call, TRBD1, has no DNA check behind it. TRBV7-5 is marked as a pseudogene. The CDR3 length is 17 residues. CDR3 in amino acids: CARSFNPRGSSSYEQYF. The CDR3 DNA reads TGTGCCAGAAGCTTCAACCCCAGGGGCTCGAGCTCCTACGAGCAGTACTTC.